This TCR beta chain is from a study of blood T cell repertoires in COVID-19. Study in general: Acute and convalescent COVID-19 specimens originated in the United States, Italy and Spain. T cells, B-cell-depleted T cells, or PBMCs supplied cDNA or gDNA.

The germline V gene encodes CDR1 ENHRY and CDR2 SYGVKD. The trim removed 3 bases at V and 3 bases at J, leaving 7 bases unmatched. The CDR3 is made up of 16 amino acids. As originally analysed: Amplification of reference gene primers provided the estimated nucleated cell counts. The method was immunoSEQ multiplex PCR; TCRdb's version includes in-frame clones alone and lacks a portion of them. V and J calls plus clone size are reproduced from that table; the DNA served to infer D and trimming. The sample carries 45,000 or so clones, over 65% recorded once. V usage is TRBV10-3 and J usage is TRBJ2-3; 9 bases are a match to TRBD2. The sample consisted of peripheral blood. This sequence was found in a man older than 75 with acute or convalescent COVID-19. The CDR3 nucleotides are TGTGCCATCAGTGATCCGGGACTAGCAGAAACAGATACGCAGTATTTT. This translates into CAISDPGLAETDTQYF.